These 22 T cell receptor beta chains share one sample of origin, sequenced in a study of blood T cell repertoires in COVID-19. This table comes from immunoSEQ multiplex PCR, and its TCRdb copy is limited to in-frame clones, with some not included. The sample records about 370,000 clones, 89% being singletons. Sequenced input: PBMCs or T cells enriched from blood (not recorded which). The source is a young woman who had recovered from COVID-19.

The J gene is TRBJ2-3, the V gene TRBV7-9; 8 nucleotides line up with TRBD2. This CDR3 has 16 amino acids. Germline loops: CDR1 SEHNR, CDR2 FQNEAQ (reference sequence). Unmatched junction bases numbered 6, after V lost 1 base and J lost 3 bases. The chain's CDR3 is CASSLGNSGGTDTQYF. The CDR3 coding sequence is TGTGCCAGCAGCTTAGGGAATTCGGGAGGGACAGATACGCAGTATTTT.

V usage is TRBV11-2 and J usage is TRBJ2-5; 7 bases agree with TRBD2. Germline V gene sequence: CDR1 SGHAT, CDR2 FQNNGV. The CDR3 consists of 14 residues. The ends lost 1 base at V and 5 bases at J; junction bases unmatched: 4. This CDR3 reads CASSLGGGEETQYF. The CDR3 nucleotides are TGTGCCAGCAGCTTAGGTGGGGGGGAGGAGACCCAGTACTTC. Using reference TRBV11-2 and TRBJ2-5 for the parts outside the CDR3, the full variable domain is EAGVAQSPRYKIIEKRQSVAFWCNPISGHATLYWYQQILGQGPKLLIQFQNNGVVDDSQLPKDRFSAERLKGVDSTLKIQPAKLEDSAVYLCASSLGGGEETQYFGPGTRLLVL.

This clone was found once. J is TRBJ2-3 and V is TRBV18; D not certain. The germline V gene has CDR1 KGHSH and CDR2 LQKENI. The CDR3 has 13 amino acids. V gave up 2 bases and J gave up 2 bases, with 5 bases separating them. The CDR3 sequence is CASSPVNTDTQYF. In DNA, the CDR3 is TGTGCCAGCTCACCAGTCAACACAGATACGCAGTATTTT.

The chain couples TRBV12-3 or TRBV12-4 to TRBJ1-1, with 8 bases matching TRBD1. The CDR3 has 13 amino acids. The ends lost 7 bases at V and 3 bases at J; junction bases unmatched: 4. Here the CDR3 reads CASTTTGDTEAFF. In nucleotides, the CDR3 is TGTGCCAGCACCACGACAGGGGACACTGAAGCTTTCTTT.

The chain joins TRBV27 to TRBJ2-3; 11 bases are shared with TRBD2. The V segment lost 8 bases and the J segment 5 bases; nucleotides outside the gene matches: 0. CDR1 and CDR2 (germline): MNHEY, SMNVEV (reference sequence). CDR3 length: 12 residues. CDR3 nucleotide sequence: TGTGCCAGCGGACTAGCGGGAGATACGCAGTATTTT. Residues: CASGLAGDTQYF.

V and J are TRBV11-3 and TRBJ2-3; 9 bases agree with TRBD1. This CDR3 region has 15 residues. CDR1 and CDR2 (germline): SGHNT, YENEEA. The ends lost 1 base at V and 4 bases at J; junction bases unmatched: 3. Here the CDR3 reads CASSLGGQGADTQYF. The CDR3 DNA follows: TGTGCCAGCAGCTTAGGGGGACAGGGTGCAGATACGCAGTATTTT.

This chain joins TRBV6-5 and TRBJ2-5; 11 bases match TRBD2. This CDR3 spans 16 amino acids. The J segment lost 6 bases and the V segment lost 0 bases, leaving 6 bases of the junction unmatched. The germline CDR1 and CDR2 sequences are MNHEY and SVGAGI. The CDR3 nucleotides are TGTGCCAGCAGTTACTCGAGTTCTAGCGGGAGGCAGACCCAGTACTTC. This translates into CASSYSSSSGRQTQYF.

The V gene is TRBV5-1, the J gene TRBJ2-3, with 8 nucleotides matching TRBD2. J gave up 4 bases and V 7 bases, and 8 bases lay outside the gene matches. The CDR3 covers 14 residues. In germline, CDR1 is SGHRS, CDR2 YFSETQ. DNA for the CDR3: TGCGCCAGCTCCAGCGGGAGTGTCGCAGATACGCAGTATTTT. Its protein is CASSSGSVADTQYF.

The chain joins TRBV18 to TRBJ1-5; no firm D call. V dropped 3 bases and J dropped 1 base, with 16 bases sitting between them. Germline V gene lookup returns CDR1 KGHSH and CDR2 LQKENI. The CDR3 is 17 residues long. CDR3 bases: TGTGCCAGCTCACCCCTGGACTCTTGGCGGAGCAATCAGCCCCAGCATTTT. Protein product: CASSPLDSWRSNQPQHF.

V is TRBV18 and J is TRBJ2-2, with 7 bases identical to TRBD1. The length of the CDR3 is 16 residues. Trimming at V came to 5 bases and at J to 5 bases, leaving 11 bases not matched to a gene. CDR1 and CDR2 from the germline V gene are KGHSH and LQKENI. The CDR3 region is CASSAFSGQITGELFF. In DNA form, the CDR3 reads TGTGCCAGCTCAGCGTTCTCGGGACAGATAACCGGGGAGCTGTTTTTT.

This rearrangement joins TRBV28 to TRBJ2-7, with 9 nucleotides matching TRBD2. The V gene's germline CDR1 is MDHEN and CDR2 SYDVKM. Trimming cost V 6 bases and J 3 bases; bases outside gene matches: 6. CDR3 length: 14 amino acids. This CDR3 is CASRGNSGSYEQYF. For the CDR3, the DNA is TGTGCCAGCAGGGGTAATAGCGGGAGCTACGAGCAGTACTTC. The complete variable domain, with remaining parts taken from reference TRBV28 and TRBJ2-7, reads DVKVTQSSRYLVKRTGEKVFLECVQDMDHENMFWYRQDPGLGLRLIYFSYDVKMKEKGDIPEGYSVSREKKERFSLILESASTNQTSMYLCASRGNSGSYEQYFGPGTRLTVT.

The chain couples TRBV18 to TRBJ2-1; D perhaps matches TRBD2 (6 bases). The ends were cut back, 3 bases at V and 8 bases at J, with 17 bases in the middle. Germline V CDR1 and CDR2: KGHSH, LQKENI. The CDR3 covers 15 residues. CDR3 bases: TGTGCCAGCTCACCCAACGAACGCGGGGTTCATGAGCAGTTCTTC. Translating gives CASSPNERGVHEQFF.

The chain combines TRBV5-1 with TRBJ2-5; tentative D call: TRBD2 (6 bases). The CDR3 runs to 14 residues. CDR1 is SGHRS and CDR2 is YFSETQ in the germline V gene. With 0 bases removed from V and 4 bases from J, the gap between germline ends came to 10 bases. The CDR3 DNA reads TGCGCCAGCAGCTTGGCGGGAGTGAGAGAGACCCAGTACTTC. Protein: CASSLAGVRETQYF.

The V and J genes are TRBV15 and TRBJ2-1; 7 bases line up with TRBD2. Trimming removed 0 bases from V and 8 bases from J; junction bases left unmatched: 13. The CDR3 has 17 amino acids. From germline, CDR1 is LNHNV and CDR2 YYDKDF (reference sequence). CDR3 protein: CATSRDNKRTSSYEQFF. The CDR3 coding sequence is TGTGCCACCAGCAGAGATAACAAGAGGACTAGTAGCTATGAGCAGTTCTTC. Full variable domain (outside the CDR3, taken from reference TRBV15 and TRBJ2-1): DAMVIQNPRYQVTQFGKPVTLSCSQTLNHNVMYWYQQKSSQAPKLLFHYYDKDFNNEADTPDNFQSRRPNTSFCFLDIRSPGLGDTAMYLCATSRDNKRTSSYEQFFGPGTRLTVL.

The chain links TRBV30 to TRBJ1-3; TRBD1 matches 11 bases. The CDR3 is 16 residues long. With 1 base clipped from V and 1 base from J, the junction kept 3 bases outside the gene matches. The germline V gene has CDR1 GTSNPN and CDR2 SVGIG (reference sequence). Here the CDR3 reads CAWSAGTGGSGNTIYF. The CDR3 coding sequence is TGTGCCTGGAGTGCGGGGACAGGGGGTTCTGGAAACACCATATATTTT.

The CDR3 loop is CASSLGGFGPDTQYF. The CDR3 bases are TGTGCCAGCAGTCTAGGGGGATTCGGGCCAGATACGCAGTATTTT. The chain employs TRBV27 and TRBJ2-3; tentatively, D is TRBD1 (6 bases). CDR1 is MNHEY, CDR2 SMNVEV, per germline (reference sequence). CDR3 length: 15 amino acids. Deletions cut 5 bases from V and 4 bases from J, with 16 bases between.

The rearrangement links TRBV18 to TRBJ1-3; 10 nucleotides line up with TRBD1. The CDR3 length is 15 residues. Germline-derived CDR1 and CDR2 are KGHSH and LQKENI. The junction had 5 bases not matched to a gene; V was cut back by 3 bases and J by 6 bases. The CDR3 bases are TGTGCCAGCTCACCCGGGACAGGGGCTGAAAACACCATATATTTT. Its protein is CASSPGTGAENTIYF.

The V call is TRBV5-1, the J call TRBJ1-1, with 8 positions matching TRBD1. V trimming: 3 bases; J trimming: 4 bases; junction bases outside the gene matches: 5. Per germline, CDR1 SGHRS and CDR2 YFSETQ. CDR3 length: 14 amino acids. CDR3 coding DNA: TGCGCCAGCAGCTCCACTACAGGGGGCACTGAAGCTTTCTTT. It is translated as CASSSTTGGTEAFF.

The chain employs TRBV2 and TRBJ2-3; 7 bases align to TRBD1. CDR3 length equals 14 residues. V gave up 6 bases and J gave up 3 bases; unmatched junction bases: 6. CDR1 is SNHLY, CDR2 FYNNEI, per germline. The CDR3 DNA reads TGTGCCAGCAGAGACAGGGTGGGGACAGATACGCAGTATTTT. It specifies CASRDRVGTDTQYF.

A single count supports this clone. The chain employs TRBV21-1 and TRBJ1-6; no DNA check was done on the table's D call, TRBD1. TRBV21-1 is a pseudogene segment. The CDR3 runs 15 residues. The CDR3 nucleotides are TGTGCCAGCAGCAATGACAGGGGAGGTAATTCACCCCTCCACTTT. Translation: CASSNDRGGNSPLHF.

The rearrangement joins TRBV7-9 to TRBJ1-2; a weak D match, TRBD1 (5 bases). The ends were cut back, 7 bases at V and 0 bases at J, with 18 bases in the middle. Germline V gene data show CDR1 as SEHNR and CDR2 as FQNEAQ (reference sequence). This CDR3 region has 16 residues. CDR3 sequence: CASNPPRGTSNYGYTF. DNA of the CDR3: TGTGCCAGCAACCCCCCCAGAGGGACTTCTAACTATGGCTACACCTTC.

The chain employs TRBV3-1 (or the pseudogene TRBV3-2) and TRBJ1-2; D gene uncertain. V shed 6 bases and J shed 2 bases, with 7 bases lying between them. The CDR3 totals 12 residues. CDR1 LGHDT and CDR2 YNNKEL come from the germline V gene (reference sequence). The DNA for the CDR3 is TGTGCCAGCAGAAGTCGGAACTATGGCTACACCTTC. Its translation is CASRSRNYGYTF.